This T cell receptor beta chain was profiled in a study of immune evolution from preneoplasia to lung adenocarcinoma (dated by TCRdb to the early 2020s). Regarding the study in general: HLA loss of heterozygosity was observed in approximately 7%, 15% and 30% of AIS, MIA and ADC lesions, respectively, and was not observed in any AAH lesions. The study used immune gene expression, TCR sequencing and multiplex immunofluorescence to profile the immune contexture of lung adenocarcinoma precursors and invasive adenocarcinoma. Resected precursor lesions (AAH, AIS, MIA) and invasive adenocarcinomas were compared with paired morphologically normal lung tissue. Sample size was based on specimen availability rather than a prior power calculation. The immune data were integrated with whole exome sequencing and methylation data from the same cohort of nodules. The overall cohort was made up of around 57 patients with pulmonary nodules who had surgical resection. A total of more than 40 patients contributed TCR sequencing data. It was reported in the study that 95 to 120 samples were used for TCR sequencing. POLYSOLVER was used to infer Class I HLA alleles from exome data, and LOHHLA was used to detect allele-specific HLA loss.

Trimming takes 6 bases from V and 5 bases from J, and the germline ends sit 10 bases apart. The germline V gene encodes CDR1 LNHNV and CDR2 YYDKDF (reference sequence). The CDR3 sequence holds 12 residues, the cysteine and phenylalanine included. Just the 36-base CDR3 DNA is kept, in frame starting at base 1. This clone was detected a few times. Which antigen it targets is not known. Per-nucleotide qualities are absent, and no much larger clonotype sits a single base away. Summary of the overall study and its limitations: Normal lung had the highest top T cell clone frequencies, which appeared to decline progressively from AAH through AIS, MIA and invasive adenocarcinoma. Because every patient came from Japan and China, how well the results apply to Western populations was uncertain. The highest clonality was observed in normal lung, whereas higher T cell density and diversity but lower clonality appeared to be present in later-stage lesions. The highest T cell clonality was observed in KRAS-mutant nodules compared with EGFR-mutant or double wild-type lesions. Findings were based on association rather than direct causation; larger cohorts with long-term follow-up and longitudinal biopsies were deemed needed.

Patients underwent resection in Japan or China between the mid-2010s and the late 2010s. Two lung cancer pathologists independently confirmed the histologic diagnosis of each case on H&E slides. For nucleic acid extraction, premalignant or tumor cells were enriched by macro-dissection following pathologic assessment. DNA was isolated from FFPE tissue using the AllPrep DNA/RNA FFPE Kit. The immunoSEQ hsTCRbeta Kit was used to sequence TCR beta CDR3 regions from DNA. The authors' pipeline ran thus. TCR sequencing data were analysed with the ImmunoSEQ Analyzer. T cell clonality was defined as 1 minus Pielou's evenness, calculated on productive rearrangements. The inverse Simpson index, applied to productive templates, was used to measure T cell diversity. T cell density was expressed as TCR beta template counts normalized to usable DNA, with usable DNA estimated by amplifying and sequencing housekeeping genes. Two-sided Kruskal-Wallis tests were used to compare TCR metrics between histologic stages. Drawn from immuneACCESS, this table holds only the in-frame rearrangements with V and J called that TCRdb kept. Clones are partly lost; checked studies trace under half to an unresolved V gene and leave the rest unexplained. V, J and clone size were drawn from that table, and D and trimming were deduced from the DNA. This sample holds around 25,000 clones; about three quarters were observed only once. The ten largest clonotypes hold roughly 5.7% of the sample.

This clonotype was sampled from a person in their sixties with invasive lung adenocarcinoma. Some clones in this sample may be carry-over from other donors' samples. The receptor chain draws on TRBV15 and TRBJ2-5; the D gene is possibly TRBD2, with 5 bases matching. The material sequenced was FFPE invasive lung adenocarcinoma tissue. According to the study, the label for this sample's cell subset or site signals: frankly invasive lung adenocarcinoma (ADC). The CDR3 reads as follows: CATSPGWETQYF. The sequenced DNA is TGTGCCACCAGTCCGGGGTGGGAGACCCAGTACTTC.